The 28 T cell receptor beta chains presented below share a single source sample, sequenced in a study of cytomegalovirus exposure and HLA in healthy donors. Profiling relied on immunoSEQ multiplex PCR, and the TCRdb table lists in-frame clones only, not all of them. The sample holds roughly 140,000 clones; about 89% are singletons and the top ten take around 3.4%. Sequencing used PBMCs. The receptors derive from a woman aged 18-29 years in good health and CMV-seropositive.

The gene calls are TRBV25-1 and TRBJ2-7, with D perhaps TRBD2 (6 bases). V was shortened by 5 bases and J by 3 bases, with 14 bases between the two germline ends. The CDR3 is made up of 14 amino acids. Germline CDR1 is MGHDK and CDR2 is SYGVNS. CDR3 loop: CASSSAGTYYEQYF. The CDR3 DNA reads as TGTGCCAGCAGTTCAGCCGGGACTTACTACGAGCAGTACTTC.

This sequence joins TRBV4-2 and TRBJ2-3; 9 bases map to TRBD2. CDR3 size: 17 residues. Germline CDR1 LGHNA, CDR2 YNFKEQ. V trimming: 0 bases; J trimming: 2 bases; junction bases outside the gene matches: 6. Here the CDR3 DNA reads TGTGCCAGCAGCCAAGATGGGACTAGCCAAAACACAGATACGCAGTATTTT. As protein: CASSQDGTSQNTDTQYF.

V is TRBV7-9 and J is TRBJ2-7; D possibly uses TRBD1 or TRBD2 (10 bases each). The CDR3 covers 17 residues. Germline V gene sequence: CDR1 SEHNR, CDR2 FQNEAQ (reference sequence). V was pared by 4 bases and J by 3 bases, with 22 bases between. The CDR3 here is CASSWDRGSGRIYEQYF. In nucleotides, the CDR3 is TGTGCCAGCAGCTGGGACAGGGGTAGCGGGAGGATCTACGAGCAGTACTTC.

This sequence joins TRBV28 and TRBJ1-3; D is unresolved. The CDR3 is 14 amino acids. V lost 5 bases to trimming and J lost 2 bases, with 10 bases between them. Germline CDR1 MDHEN, CDR2 SYDVKM. This CDR3 reads CASSERAPGNTIYF. Here the CDR3 DNA reads TGTGCCAGCAGTGAGAGGGCGCCTGGAAACACCATATATTTT.

The chain combines TRBV7-2 with TRBJ1-1; TRBD1 aligns across 12 bases. Germline assignment: CDR1 SGHTA and CDR2 FQGNSA. This CDR3 has 16 residues. V gave up 8 bases and J gave up 11 bases; unmatched junction bases: 18. CDR3 residues: CASGRSGTGGRGVAFF. CDR3 coding DNA: TGTGCCAGCGGGAGATCCGGGACAGGGGGCCGGGGTGTTGCTTTCTTT.

CDR3 amino acids: CASSYSTSGSPETQYF. The CDR3 coding sequence is TGTGCCAGCAGTTACTCGACTAGCGGGAGTCCAGAGACCCAGTACTTC. The rearrangement uses TRBV6-5 and TRBJ2-5; 12 nucleotides line up with TRBD2. Germline CDR1 is MNHEY and CDR2 is SVGAGI. The CDR3 covers 16 residues. V trimming: 0 bases; J trimming: 4 bases; junction bases outside the gene matches: 3.

Only a few counts were recorded for this clone. This chain links TRBV7-3 with TRBJ1-1; D gene unclear. CDR3 length: 14 residues. V gave up 6 bases and J gave up 5 bases, with 16 bases separating them. CDR1 SGHTA and CDR2 FQGTGA come from the germline V gene. DNA of the CDR3: TGTGCCAGCAGTCAAGGCCCAGAGCGTACTGAAGCTTTCTTT. Protein: CASSQGPERTEAFF.

This sequence joins TRBV20-1 and TRBJ2-1, with TRBD1 as a possible D gene (6 bases). The germline V and J ends were trimmed by 5 bases and 13 bases, with 15 bases remaining between them. This CDR3 is 11 amino acids long. The V gene's germline CDR1 is DFQATT and CDR2 SNEGSKA (reference sequence). This CDR3 reads CSALRQEAQFF. The CDR3 bases are TGCAGTGCTCTACGACAGGAGGCACAGTTCTTC.

The V and J genes are TRBV28 and TRBJ2-7; D is unclear. Germline V CDR1 and CDR2: MDHEN, SYDVKM. This CDR3 contains 12 residues. V lost 5 bases, J lost 3 bases, and 8 bases lay in between. CDR3 nucleotide sequence: TGTGCCAGCAGTCCGCACATCTACGAGCAGTACTTC. As protein: CASSPHIYEQYF.

The sample holds one count of this clone. The chain recombines TRBV25-1 with TRBJ1-5; possibly TRBD1 for D (6 bases). CDR1 MGHDK and CDR2 SYGVNS come from the germline V gene. The CDR3 is made up of 14 amino acids. The germline V and J ends were trimmed by 4 bases and 5 bases, with 12 bases remaining between them. The CDR3 spells CASSGVGAHQPQHF. The CDR3 bases are TGTGCCAGCAGTGGGGTGGGGGCCCATCAGCCCCAGCATTTT.

The chain links TRBV7-9 to TRBJ2-7; possible D gene TRBD1, 6 bases. Germline V CDR1 and CDR2: SEHNR, FQNEAQ (reference sequence). The CDR3 is made up of 14 amino acids. Trimming pared 5 bases from V and 1 base from J, leaving 12 bases between. CDR3 sequence: CASSPRQESYEQYF. In DNA form, the CDR3 reads TGTGCCAGCAGCCCGCGACAGGAATCCTACGAGCAGTACTTC.

This clone was seen a single time. V and J are TRBV5-6 and TRBJ2-3; D perhaps matches TRBD2 (6 bases). This CDR3 has 17 amino acids. V gave up 4 bases and J gave up 0 bases, with 18 bases separating them. Germline V CDR1 and CDR2: SGHDT, YYEEEE. CDR3: CASSERTGTGSTDTQYF. CDR3 DNA sequence: TGTGCCAGCAGCGAGAGGACCGGGACTGGAAGCACAGATACGCAGTATTTT.

The CDR3 loop reads CASSGQGYEQYF. For the CDR3, the DNA is TGTGCCAGCAGCGGACAGGGCTACGAGCAGTACTTC. The V gene is TRBV2, the J gene TRBJ2-7; 8 nucleotides match TRBD1. Looked up from germline, CDR1 is SNHLY and CDR2 is FYNNEI. The CDR3 contains 12 residues. The J segment lost 3 bases and the V segment lost 6 bases, leaving 1 base of the junction unmatched.

This clone was found many times. The chain has TRBV11-3 and TRBJ2-7, with D perhaps TRBD2 (5 bases). The CDR3 extends over 14 amino acids. Deletions cut 7 bases from V and 6 bases from J, with 19 bases between. Germline loops: CDR1 SGHNT, CDR2 YENEEA. The CDR3 DNA reads as TGTGCCAGCACCGGAGGCCCCTCGTCCGCCGAGCAGTACTTC. It translates to CASTGGPSSAEQYF.

This clone appeared a few times. V gene TRBV7-9 combines with J gene TRBJ1-2, with 7 bases aligning to TRBD1. The V gene's germline CDR1 is SEHNR and CDR2 FQNEAQ (reference sequence). Losses at the gene ends were 5 bases for V and 0 bases for J; bases not matched to a gene: 6. This CDR3 is built from 15 residues. CDR3 residues: CASSPMTGSNYGYTF. CDR3 nucleotides: TGTGCCAGCAGCCCGATGACAGGGTCTAACTATGGCTACACCTTC.

This clone occurred a few times. The J gene is TRBJ2-5, the V gene TRBV7-9, with D hard to call. CDR1 and CDR2 (germline): SEHNR, FQNEAQ (reference sequence). There are 13 residues in the CDR3. Trimming removed 6 bases at V and 5 bases at J, with 13 bases between. CDR3 bases: TGTGCCAGCAGTTACCGACTTCGGGAGACCCAGTACTTC. Translated: CASSYRLRETQYF.

V is TRBV29-1 and J is TRBJ2-3; D is unresolved. The CDR3 runs to 13 residues. V lost 6 bases and J lost 2, with 12 bases in between. The germline CDR1 and CDR2 sequences are SQVTM and ANQGSEA. The chain's CDR3 is CSVPVLFTDTQYF. CDR3 DNA: TGCAGCGTCCCGGTACTATTCACAGATACGCAGTATTTT.

The rearrangement links TRBV7-9 to TRBJ1-2, with D unclear. The CDR3 covers 16 residues. V shed 1 base and J shed 0 bases, with 12 bases lying between them. Per germline, CDR1 SEHNR and CDR2 FQNEAQ (reference sequence). For the CDR3, the DNA is TGTGCCAGCAGCTTAGGGCAGCTTGACTCTAACTATGGCTACACCTTC. It yields the protein CASSLGQLDSNYGYTF.

The chain recombines TRBV4-1 with TRBJ2-1, with 13 bases fitting TRBD2. After removal of 7 bases from V and 10 bases from J, the junction contained 10 bases not matched to a gene. This CDR3 has 15 amino acids. Germline CDR1 and CDR2: MGHRA and YSYEKL. This chain's CDR3 is CASTRGLAGQTEQFF. CDR3 nucleotide sequence: TGCGCCAGCACCCGGGGACTAGCGGGACAGACGGAGCAGTTCTTC.

This rearrangement joins TRBV27 to TRBJ2-7; TRBD2 agrees at 9 bases. Germline V gives CDR1 MNHEY, CDR2 SMNVEV (reference sequence). The CDR3 has 15 amino acids. V shed 7 bases and J 5 bases; nucleotides not matched to a gene: 12. Here the CDR3 DNA reads TGTGCCAGCATCCCCGTCGCGGGAGGGCCGGACGAGCAGTACTTC. Protein product: CASIPVAGGPDEQYF.

This clone has a single count. This chain joins TRBV30 and TRBJ2-1; 9 bases match TRBD2. There are 13 residues in the CDR3. V lost 0 bases to trimming and J lost 9 bases; unmatched junction nucleotides: 3. Germline CDR1 is GTSNPN and CDR2 is SVGIG (reference sequence). CDR3 sequence (DNA): TGTGCCTGGAGTGTGAAACTAGCGGGTGAGCAGTTCTTC. This sequence encodes CAWSVKLAGEQFF.

The gene calls are TRBV7-2 and TRBJ2-7; 9 nucleotides align to TRBD2. Germline V gene data show CDR1 as SGHTA and CDR2 as FQGNSA. The CDR3 runs 13 residues. V shed 5 bases and J 6 bases; nucleotides not matched to a gene: 5. The chain's CDR3 is CASSRLAAVEQYF. The CDR3, as DNA: TGTGCCAGCAGCCGACTAGCGGCTGTCGAGCAGTACTTC.

The J gene is TRBJ2-1, the V gene TRBV5-1, with 10 bases that match TRBD2. The CDR3 spans 13 residues. After removal of 6 bases from V and 11 bases from J, the junction contained 8 bases not matched to a gene. Germline loops: CDR1 SGHRS, CDR2 YFSETQ. The CDR3 sequence: CASIASGRSKQFF. In nucleotides, the CDR3 is TGCGCCAGCATAGCTAGCGGGAGATCGAAGCAGTTCTTC. The whole variable domain, filled in from reference TRBV5-1 and TRBJ2-1, reads KAGVTQTPRYLIKTRGQQVTLSCSPISGHRSVSWYQQTPGQGLQFLFEYFSETQRNKGNFPGRFSGRQFSNSRSEMNVSTLELGDSALYLCASIASGRSKQFFGPGTRLTVL.

CDR3 nucleotides: TGTGCCAGCAGTTACTCGAGACAGGGAAGTAATGAGCAGTTCTTC. Its translation is CASSYSRQGSNEQFF. The chain recombines TRBV6-6 with TRBJ2-1; 7 bases are shared with TRBD1. The CDR3 totals 15 residues. Trimming at V came to 0 bases and at J to 7 bases, leaving 6 bases not matched to a gene. Looked up from germline, CDR1 is MNHNY and CDR2 is SVGAGI (reference sequence).

CDR3 in DNA: TGTGCCAGCAGCTTGCGGGACTCGACGGTCTCCTACGAGCAGTACTTC. Translating gives CASSLRDSTVSYEQYF. The chain carries TRBV5-6 and TRBJ2-7, with D perhaps TRBD2 (6 bases). V dropped 1 base and J dropped 0 bases, with 14 bases sitting between them. The CDR3 runs 16 residues. Germline V CDR1 and CDR2: SGHDT, YYEEEE.

This clone has just one count. One end of the junction fails to match germline, which may point to a read error. V and J are TRBV7-9 and TRBJ2-7, with 15 bases aligning to TRBD2. The CDR3 is made up of 15 amino acids. Looked up from germline, CDR1 is SEHNR and CDR2 is FQNEAQ (reference sequence). CDR3 DNA: TGTGCCAGCAGCTTAGAAGGGGGACTAGCGGGAGGCGCCGGTTTC. Encoded protein: CASSLEGGLAGGAGF.

J is TRBJ2-6 and V is TRBV2; D may be TRBD2 (6 bases). The CDR3 is made up of 17 amino acids. From germline, CDR1 is SNHLY and CDR2 FYNNEI. The V end lost 7 bases, the J end lost 5 bases, and 21 bases lay between the germline ends. The CDR3: CASIVSGRGMRANVLTF. CDR3 bases: TGTGCCAGCATCGTTTCCGGCCGGGGGATGCGGGCCAACGTCCTGACTTTC.

The chain carries TRBV7-9 and TRBJ2-5; 11 bases line up with TRBD2. V gave up 0 bases and J gave up 5 bases; unmatched junction bases: 5. The CDR3 is made up of 16 amino acids. Germline V lookup: CDR1 SEHNR, CDR2 FQNEAQ (reference sequence). The CDR3 DNA reads as TGTGCCAGCAGCTTAGCCCTACTAGCGGGAGAGGAGACCCAGTACTTC. Translation: CASSLALLAGEETQYF.